This TCR beta chain was obtained from a study of T cells in Graves' hyperthyroidism and ophthalmopathy. Authors of the study amplified TCR beta CDR3 regions from RNA transcripts. The primer set for the first-round RT-PCR of the TCR CDR3 was HTBI. MiXCR, applied by TCRdb to the multiplex PCR reads, yields one record per CDR3 protein. Of nearly 600,000 distinct CDR3 sequences listed, approximately 14% were seen once; the top ten hold roughly 7.7%. Input material: blood. This receptor was obtained from a woman aged 18-29 years with Graves' ophthalmopathy.

The CDR3 loop reads CASSLLVAGDQPQHF. The CDR3 DNA reads TGTGCCAGCAGTTTACTGGTAGCGGGCGATCAGCCCCAGCATTTT. The J gene is TRBJ1-5, the V gene TRBV27, with D hard to call. The CDR3 has 15 residues. The V end was cut by 2 bases, the J end by 5 bases, with 13 bases between. Looked up from germline, CDR1 is MNHEY and CDR2 is SMNVEV (reference sequence).